The clone carrying this T cell receptor (beta chain) was detected only a few times. Its specificity is unknown. The entry originates in a study of T cell repertoires in cytomegalovirus infection. Study results and caveats: Clonotypes of TCR beta that were HLA-C-restricted and CMV-specific dominated the ex vivo response.

TCRdb re-derived calls from the reads in MiXCR, one entry per CDR3 protein. Of 450,000 to 600,000 distinct CDR3 sequences in the sample, about 10% are singletons; the top ten hold about a tenth. Material: PBMCs. The TCR comes from a human donor in good health (CMV status not recorded). Some clones in this sample may be carry-over from other donors' samples.

The CDR3 loop reads CAWSVTTRSNQPQHF. Written as DNA, the CDR3 is TGTGCCTGGAGTGTTACCACCCGGAGCAATCAGCCCCAGCATTTT. This chain links TRBV30 with TRBJ1-5; no clear D gene. V was pared by 0 bases and J by 1 base, with 10 bases between. Looked up from germline, CDR1 is GTSNPN and CDR2 is SVGIG (reference sequence). There are 15 residues in the CDR3.